Here is one TCR beta chain with its context. This CDR3 region has 15 residues. V dropped 4 bases and J dropped 4; count of bases not matched to a gene: 9. Germline CDR1 MDHEN, CDR2 SYDVKM. The data are from a study of blood T cell repertoires in COVID-19. Study context: The samples span acute and convalescent COVID-19 from the United States, Italy and Spain. Nucleic acid was either cDNA or gDNA, and it came from T cells, B-cell-depleted T cells, or PBMCs.

Study processing details: Nucleated cell counts were estimated from reference gene primer amplification. Clones were sequenced by immunoSEQ multiplex PCR, and TCRdb holds only the in-frame ones, with some missing. That table is the source of V, J and clone size, and D and trimming were worked out from the DNA. This sample carries some 320,000 clones, approximately 87% of them seen once, and the ten largest clones take roughly 7.1%. V usage is TRBV28 and J usage is TRBJ2-5; 7 nucleotides line up with TRBD1. This clonotype was sampled from a woman aged 50 to 65 who had recovered from COVID-19. Sequenced: peripheral blood. The chain's CDR3 is CASSSTGNEAETQYF. For the CDR3, the DNA is TGTGCCAGCAGTTCGACAGGGAATGAGGCAGAGACCCAGTACTTC.